These 21 T cell receptor beta chains share one sample of origin, sequenced in a study of T-cell reconstitution after alpha-beta-depleted transplantation in children. Unique molecular identifiers featured in how the TCRbeta library was prepared. MiXCR was run by TCRdb on the PCR reads, yielding one entry per CDR3 protein. The sample records a few hundred thousand distinct CDR3 sequences, under 15% being singletons. The starting material was PBMCs, mostly from graft donor cells, obtained 360 days after TCRalphabeta/CD19-depleted stem cell transplant. The receptors here all came from a male patient between 5 and 17 years old who had a stem cell transplant for acute myeloid leukemia, so the T cells may come from the graft donor.

The V gene is TRBV20-1, the J gene TRBJ2-7; 8 bases map to TRBD1. The CDR3 consists of 14 residues. With V trimmed by 5 bases and J by 7 bases, 13 bases remained unmatched. Germline-derived CDR1 and CDR2 are DFQATT and SNEGSKA (reference sequence). This chain's CDR3 is CSARMGQGAREQYF. The CDR3 bases are TGCAGTGCTCGCATGGGGCAGGGGGCGAGGGAGCAGTACTTC.

V and J are TRBV28 and TRBJ2-7; possibly TRBD2 for D (6 bases). V was clipped by 6 bases and J by 2 bases, with 14 bases between them. This CDR3 has 14 residues. Looked up from germline, CDR1 is MDHEN and CDR2 is SYDVKM. This CDR3 is CASSNGGITYEQYF. The CDR3 nucleotides read TGTGCCAGCAGCAATGGGGGGATCACCTACGAGCAGTACTTC. The variable domain in full, completed from reference TRBV28 and TRBJ2-7, reads DVKVTQSSRYLVKRTGEKVFLECVQDMDHENMFWYRQDPGLGLRLIYFSYDVKMKEKGDIPEGYSVSREKKERFSLILESASTNQTSMYLCASSNGGITYEQYFGPGTRLTVT.

At least ten counts were recorded for this clonotype. The rearrangement joins TRBV12-3 or TRBV12-4 to TRBJ2-1; D possibly corresponds to TRBD1 (6 bases). The CDR3 runs to 14 residues. The V end lost 4 bases, the J end lost 5 bases, and 12 bases lay between the germline ends. CDR3: CASSSRAGDNEQFF. CDR3 bases: TGTGCCAGCAGTTCCCGGGCAGGGGACAATGAGCAGTTCTTC.

This clonotype was observed at least ten times. The CDR3 here is CSVPGLAGQNEQFF. As DNA, the CDR3 is TGCAGCGTTCCGGGACTAGCGGGACAAAATGAGCAGTTCTTC. This chain links TRBV29-1 with TRBJ2-1; 13 nucleotides agree with TRBD2. V lost 5 bases and J lost 7; bases outside the gene matches: 5. Per the germline V gene, CDR1 is SQVTM and CDR2 is ANQGSEA. The CDR3 spans 14 residues.

This chain uses TRBV28 with TRBJ2-7; the match to TRBD2 covers 8 bases. CDR1 and CDR2 (germline): MDHEN, SYDVKM. Trimming cost V 4 bases and J 0 bases; bases outside gene matches: 8. The CDR3 sequence is 16 residues long. The CDR3 DNA follows: TGTGCCAGCAGTTGGGTAGCGGGGAGGAGCTCCTACGAGCAGTACTTC. Translated: CASSWVAGRSSYEQYF.

This clonotype was seen repeatedly, ten times or more. V usage is TRBV20-1 and J usage is TRBJ2-4; weak D call: TRBD2 (5 bases). The V gene's germline CDR1 is DFQATT and CDR2 SNEGSKA (reference sequence). This CDR3 is built from 14 residues. V lost 1 base and J 4 bases, leaving 11 bases between the germline ends. CDR3 loop: CSARAPGSKNIQYF. The DNA of the CDR3 is TGCAGTGCTAGAGCGCCGGGAAGTAAAAACATTCAGTACTTC.

The sample holds a few counts of this clonotype. This chain connects TRBV20-1 to TRBJ2-5; D might be TRBD1 or TRBD2, each matching 6 bases. The V and J ends lost 0 bases and 4 bases respectively, with 15 bases between them. This CDR3 has 15 residues. CDR1 DFQATT and CDR2 SNEGSKA come from the germline V gene (reference sequence). This CDR3 reads CSARDAREGGETQYF. The CDR3 DNA is TGCAGTGCTAGAGATGCGCGAGAGGGGGGAGAGACCCAGTACTTC.

The CDR3 bases are TGTGCCAGCAGCCTAAGGGAGGACTATGGCTACACCTTC. It translates to CASSLREDYGYTF. The chain links TRBV7-2 to TRBJ1-2; D is undetermined. From germline, CDR1 is SGHTA and CDR2 FQGNSA. V was cut by 5 bases and J by 3 bases, with 10 bases left in between. The CDR3 spans 13 residues.

The chain carries TRBV7-2 and TRBJ2-2, with 8 bases fitting TRBD1. The J segment lost 3 bases and the V segment lost 3 bases, leaving 3 bases of the junction unmatched. Germline V gene sequence: CDR1 SGHTA, CDR2 FQGNSA. This CDR3 is 15 amino acids long. In nucleotides, the CDR3 is TGTGCCAGCAGCTTTCACAGGGGGGACACCGGGGAGCTGTTTTTT. Translated, it gives CASSFHRGDTGELFF.

This clonotype has only a few counts. The chain recombines TRBV20-1 with TRBJ1-5; D gene uncertain. Germline loops: CDR1 DFQATT, CDR2 SNEGSKA (reference sequence). The CDR3 spans 13 residues. The V end was cut by 6 bases, the J end by 13 bases, with 22 bases between. CDR3: CSATRSQGKGQHF. DNA for the CDR3: TGCAGTGCCACCCGTTCTCAAGGGAAAGGACAGCATTTT.

V is TRBV5-1 and J is TRBJ2-7; 10 nucleotides match TRBD2. V shed 4 bases and J 2 bases; nucleotides not matched to a gene: 12. In germline, CDR1 is SGHRS, CDR2 YFSETQ. The CDR3 covers 17 residues. CDR3 nucleotides: TGCGCCAGCAGCCCGGACCCGGGACTAGCGATAACCTACGAGCAGTACTTC. Encoded protein: CASSPDPGLAITYEQYF.

For this clonotype: At one boundary the junction diverges from the germline segment, which might be a read error. The chain is built from TRBV12-3 or TRBV12-4 and TRBJ2-4, with D possibly being TRBD1 (6 bases). The CDR3 runs 15 residues. The CDR3 sequence is CVSTLQGMGKNIQYF. CDR3 bases: TGTGTCAGCACCTTACAGGGAATGGGCAAAAACATTCAGTACTTC.

This clonotype showed up just a few times. The chain has TRBV9 and TRBJ2-1; D ambiguous. The CDR3 extends over 16 amino acids. The V end was cut by 0 bases, the J end by 0 bases, with 10 bases between. Germline V lookup: CDR1 SGDLS, CDR2 YYNGEE. CDR3 protein: CASSVEELPSYNEQFF. For the CDR3, the DNA is TGTGCCAGCAGCGTAGAGGAGCTTCCCTCCTACAATGAGCAGTTCTTC.

The chain combines TRBV5-1 with TRBJ2-1; D is perhaps TRBD2 (6 bases). CDR3 size: 15 residues. V was trimmed by 6 bases and J by 7 bases, leaving 20 bases between them. Germline values: CDR1 SGHRS, CDR2 YFSETQ. CDR3 residues: CASTEKGLALNEQFF. CDR3 bases: TGCGCCAGCACCGAGAAAGGGCTAGCGTTGAATGAGCAGTTCTTC.

This clonotype turned up a few times. The rearrangement joins TRBV27 to TRBJ2-3, with 12 nucleotides matching TRBD2. Per germline, CDR1 MNHEY and CDR2 SMNVEV (reference sequence). The CDR3 loop spans 16 amino acids. J lost 3 bases, V lost 8 bases, and 9 bases had no gene match. The CDR3 DNA reads as TGTGCCAGCCGACTAGCGGGAGACCGATGGACAGATACGCAGTATTTT. This sequence encodes CASRLAGDRWTDTQYF.

The V gene is TRBV7-8, the J gene TRBJ2-1, with 12 nucleotides matching TRBD2. Germline V gene data show CDR1 as SGHVS and CDR2 as FQNEAQ. J was trimmed by 1 base and V by 5 bases; bases with no gene match: 6. This CDR3 contains 17 residues. CDR3 in amino acids: CASSRTTSGGSYNEQFF. CDR3 coding DNA: TGTGCCAGCAGCCGAACGACTAGCGGGGGTTCCTACAATGAGCAGTTCTTC.

The chain couples TRBV20-1 to TRBJ2-7, with a weak D call TRBD2 (6 bases). The V end was cut by 5 bases, the J end by 6 bases, with 17 bases between. The CDR3 runs to 13 residues. CDR1 and CDR2 (germline): DFQATT, SNEGSKA (reference sequence). The chain's CDR3 is CSAGGGAKVEQYF. The DNA for the CDR3 is TGCAGTGCTGGCGGAGGGGCTAAGGTCGAGCAGTACTTC.

This clonotype was detected many times. DNA of the CDR3: TGCAGTGCTAGAGGACTAGCGGGAGGAACAGATACGCAGTATTTT. It codes for CSARGLAGGTDTQYF. The chain is built from TRBV20-1 and TRBJ2-3; 13 nucleotides agree with TRBD2. This CDR3 is 15 amino acids long. J gave up 3 bases and V 1 base, and 1 base lay outside the gene matches. Per the germline V gene, CDR1 is DFQATT and CDR2 is SNEGSKA (reference sequence).

This clonotype was detected a few times. The chain's CDR3 is CASSSRTLGSYNEQFF. Here the CDR3 DNA reads TGTGCCAGCAGCTCTCGGACTTTAGGCTCCTACAATGAGCAGTTCTTC. V gene TRBV6-5 combines with J gene TRBJ2-1; possible D gene TRBD2, 5 bases. V was shortened by 6 bases and J by 0 bases, with 15 bases between the two germline ends. Per the germline V gene, CDR1 is MNHEY and CDR2 is SVGAGI. This CDR3 region has 16 residues.

The chain carries TRBV29-1 and TRBJ2-2; no firm D call. The CDR3 is 14 residues long. Germline V gene lookup returns CDR1 SQVTM and CDR2 ANQGSEA. Trimming took off 4 bases at V and 1 base at J, with 10 bases between the two ends. The CDR3 region has the DNA TGCAGCGTTGTAGAGCGACGGAACACCGGGGAGCTGTTTTTT. This codes for CSVVERRNTGELFF.

The V gene is TRBV10-3, the J gene TRBJ2-3; D could derive from TRBD1 or TRBD2 (6 bases each). Germline CDR1 and CDR2: ENHRY and SYGVKD. With 4 bases removed from V and 1 base from J, the gap between germline ends came to 12 bases. This CDR3 is 15 amino acids long. The CDR3 nucleotides are TGTGCCATCAGTGGACTAGAGGGGGGCACAGATACGCAGTATTTT. Its protein product is CAISGLEGGTDTQYF.